Shown below are 2 T cell receptor beta chains from a single sample sequenced in a study of shared clonotypes between healthy human individuals. Profiled with immunoSEQ multiplex PCR; TCRdb holds only in-frame clones, not every one. The sample gives about 2.4 million clones, roughly 93% of which show up once; about 0.38% is in the top ten. The specimen sequenced was naive CD4+ T cells from PBMCs. Described subset: CD45RA+ positively selected. The source of these receptors is a man younger than 35 in good health. Some clones in this sample may be carry-over from other donors' samples.

Worth noting for this clone: The same CDR3 arises from other DNA sequences in this sample as well. CDR3 protein: CATSRDRIYGYTF. DNA for the CDR3: TGTGCCACCAGCAGAGATAGGATCTATGGCTACACCTTC. The V call is TRBV15, the J call TRBJ1-2; D is ambiguous. In germline, CDR1 is LNHNV, CDR2 YYDKDF (reference sequence). Trimming shortened V by 0 bases and J by 4 bases, and 6 bases separated the two germline ends. The CDR3 runs 13 residues.

Only a few counts were recorded for this clone. The rearrangement links TRBV18 to TRBJ1-1, with a possible D match to TRBD1 (6 bases). CDR1 is KGHSH, CDR2 LQKENI, per germline. The CDR3 covers 14 residues. V gave up 6 bases and J gave up 1 base, with 12 bases separating them. CDR3 nucleotide sequence: TGTGCCAGCTCGCGAAACAGGGAGAACACTGAAGCTTTCTTT. Amino acid sequence: CASSRNRENTEAFF.